This note documents a single T cell receptor beta chain sequence. Its specificity is unknown. The assay was immunoSEQ multiplex PCR, and TCRdb's table has in-frame clones only and misses some. The table has under 60,000 clones, roughly 89% seen once. The data stem from a study of T cells in localized non-small cell lung cancer. Overall study results and limits: Of the tissues analyzed, uninvolved adjacent lung showed maximal T cell clonality, greater than tumor. Researchers found a median approximately 55 of the top 100 tumor clones in adjacent lung.

CDR1 SGDLS and CDR2 YYNGEE come from the germline V gene. V shed 4 bases and J 6 bases; nucleotides not matched to a gene: 15. This CDR3 spans 17 amino acids. The receptor comes from a male donor aged 60 or over with stage III squamous cell lung carcinoma. The chain links TRBV9 to TRBJ2-2; 7 positions agree with TRBD2. This specimen consisted of peripheral blood, obtained before any cancer treatment. This CDR3 is CASSLKWGGSNAGELFF. As DNA, the CDR3 is TGTGCCAGCAGCCTAAAATGGGGCGGGAGTAACGCCGGGGAGCTGTTTTTT.